These 10 T cell receptor beta chains were all obtained from the same sample, sequenced in a study of cytomegalovirus exposure and HLA in healthy donors. PCR involved 60 Vbeta and 13 Jbeta primers. Clones were read by immunoSEQ multiplex PCR, and TCRdb kept only the in-frame ones, dropping some. Among around 210,000 clones listed, around 75% were seen once. The source material was PBMCs. All receptors come from a male donor in good health and CMV-seropositive.

The CDR3 nucleotides are TGTGCCTTAAGGGGGCCCTACAATGAGCAGTTCTTC. Protein: CALRGPYNEQFF. This rearrangement joins TRBV30 to TRBJ2-1; 7 bases fit TRBD1. This CDR3 comprises 12 residues. Germline V gene lookup returns CDR1 GTSNPN and CDR2 SVGIG (reference sequence). The V and J ends lost 7 bases and 2 bases, in that order; junction bases with no gene match: 2.

The rearrangement uses TRBV11-1 and TRBJ2-5; 8 bases agree with TRBD1. The CDR3 runs to 15 residues. V was clipped by 5 bases and J by 3 bases; unmatched bases: 8. Germline assignment: CDR1 SGHAT and CDR2 FQDESV (reference sequence). As DNA, the CDR3 is TGTGCCAGCAGCACCAATGGACAGGGAAAAGAGACCCAGTACTTC. Translating it yields CASSTNGQGKETQYF. The full variable domain, completed using reference TRBV11-1 and TRBJ2-5, is EAEVAQSPRYKITEKSQAVAFWCDPISGHATLYWYRQILGQGPELLVQFQDESVVDDSQLPKDRFSAERLKGVDSTLKIQPAELGDSAMYLCASSTNGQGKETQYFGPGTRLLVL.

This sequence joins TRBV28 and TRBJ1-2, with D tentatively TRBD1 (6 bases). Germline CDR1 reads MDHEN; CDR2 reads SYDVKM. The CDR3 is 13 amino acids. The V gene lost 10 bases and the J gene lost 7 bases, with 19 bases spanning the gap. In DNA form, the CDR3 reads TGTGCCATCCCCCAGCGACAGGTGGGTGGCTACACCTTC. Encoded protein: CAIPQRQVGGYTF.

The V call is TRBV4-3, the J call TRBJ2-7; D call uncertain. Per germline, CDR1 LGHNA and CDR2 YSLEER. The CDR3 spans 14 residues. The V end lost 4 bases, the J end lost 1 base, and 11 bases lay between the germline ends. The CDR3 DNA sequence: TGCGCCAGCAGCCTGTTAATATCGTCCTACGAGCAGTACTTC. Its translation is CASSLLISSYEQYF.

This chain connects TRBV7-2 to TRBJ2-7, with 9 bases identical to TRBD2. The J segment lost 4 bases and the V segment lost 0 bases, leaving 4 bases of the junction unmatched. The CDR3 loop spans 15 amino acids. CDR1 and CDR2 from the germline V gene are SGHTA and FQGNSA. The CDR3: CASSLAGTSRYEQYF. The CDR3 DNA follows: TGTGCCAGCAGCTTAGCTGGGACTAGCAGATACGAGCAGTACTTC.

The rearrangement joins TRBV27 to TRBJ2-7; 9 nucleotides match TRBD1. Trimming at V came to 6 bases and at J to 6 bases, leaving 9 bases not matched to a gene. This CDR3 has 14 residues. CDR1 is MNHEY, CDR2 SMNVEV, per germline (reference sequence). The CDR3 is CASRRTGVPAEQYF. DNA for the CDR3: TGTGCCAGCAGGAGGACAGGGGTCCCGGCCGAGCAGTACTTC.

This sequence joins TRBV2 and TRBJ2-5; 8 nucleotides align to TRBD1. CDR1 SNHLY and CDR2 FYNNEI come from the germline V gene. The CDR3 sequence is 12 residues long. Trimming removed 8 bases from V and 5 bases from J; junction bases left unmatched: 4. The chain's CDR3 is CASGTGLETQYF. The CDR3 DNA follows: TGTGCCAGCGGGACAGGTTTGGAGACCCAGTACTTC.

The rearrangement joins TRBV5-4 to TRBJ2-2; TRBD2 agrees at 11 bases. Germline assignment: CDR1 SGHNT and CDR2 YYREEE (reference sequence). The CDR3 spans 15 residues. J gave up 2 bases and V 4 bases, and 1 base lay outside the gene matches. The CDR3 DNA sequence: TGTGCCAGCAGCACTAGCGGGGGAAACACCGGGGAGCTGTTTTTT. It encodes CASSTSGGNTGELFF.

This sequence joins TRBV11-3 and TRBJ2-5, with D possibly matching TRBD2 (5 bases). Trimming removed 4 bases from V and 5 bases from J, with 17 bases in between. The germline V gene has CDR1 SGHNT and CDR2 YENEEA. The CDR3 totals 15 residues. CDR3: CASSSSDPPGETQYF. The CDR3 DNA reads TGTGCCAGCAGCTCTAGTGACCCGCCGGGGGAGACCCAGTACTTC.

This clone was seen only a few times. This sequence joins TRBV9 and TRBJ2-3, with no clear D. The CDR3 runs 11 residues. V lost 4 bases, J lost 2 bases, and 2 bases lay in between. Germline CDR1 SGDLS, CDR2 YYNGEE. As DNA, the CDR3 is TGTGCCAGCAGCTACACAGATACGCAGTATTTT. Protein: CASSYTDTQYF.